This T cell receptor beta chain derives from a study of T cell repertoires in cytomegalovirus infection. Study context: Indicated by public TCR beta signatures were CMV infection and matching HLA type.

Study-wide findings and caveats: People with CMV and the relevant HLA were identified by cumulative public TCR beta family frequency.

To note about this clonotype: The target antigen is unknown.

CDR3 length: 16 residues. Looked up from germline, CDR1 is MDHEN and CDR2 is SYDVKM. The ends lost 4 bases at V and 4 bases at J; junction bases unmatched: 11. TCRdb reprocessed the reads via MiXCR and lists one record per CDR3 protein. The repertoire has roughly 990,000 distinct CDR3 sequences, less than 40% of them found once; the top ten carry 11% to 15%. Sequenced here: cultured CD8+ T cells from PBMCs, sampled from culture after CMV antigen stimulation. V gene TRBV28 combines with J gene TRBJ2-7; 9 bases agree with TRBD1. The TCR comes from a human donor in good health (CMV status not recorded). Some clones in this sample may be carry-over from other donors' samples. The CDR3 loop is CASSSPLDRGNYEQYV. CDR3 in DNA: TGTGCCAGCAGTTCGCCTTTGGACAGGGGAAATTACGAGCAGTACGTC.